These 23 T cell receptor beta chains were sequenced from one sample in a study of early T cells in non-severe SARS-CoV-2 infection. TCRdb reprocessed the 5' RACE reads with MiXCR, giving one entry per CDR3 protein. Altogether approximately 66,000 distinct CDR3 sequences are present, around 12% being singletons, with the ten largest covering roughly 1.2%. Sequencing was performed on whole blood, taken at baseline. The receptors come from an adult who was a healthcare worker with PCR-confirmed SARS-CoV-2 infection or an uninfected control (not recorded which). The donor label of this sample is uncertain.

This clonotype was seen repeatedly, ten times or more. The chain has TRBV6-1 and TRBJ1-1; maybe TRBD1 (6 bases). The CDR3 covers 14 residues. V gave up 7 bases and J gave up 1 base, with 13 bases separating them. Germline CDR1 MNHNS, CDR2 SASEGT. CDR3 sequence reads: CASIRTGKNTEAFF. The DNA for the CDR3 is TGTGCCAGCATACGAACAGGGAAGAACACTGAAGCTTTCTTT.

The rearrangement joins TRBV3-1 to TRBJ1-1; D is perhaps TRBD1 (6 bases). This CDR3 has 15 residues. V lost 2 bases and J 5 bases, leaving 15 bases between the germline ends. Germline CDR1 reads LGHDT; CDR2 reads YNNKEL (reference sequence). The chain's CDR3 is CASSQFVGGRTEAFF. For the CDR3, the DNA is TGTGCCAGCAGCCAATTTGTGGGGGGGCGAACTGAAGCTTTCTTT.

In its sample, this clonotype was seen many times. J is TRBJ1-6 and V is TRBV20-1, with unresolved D. The CDR3 consists of 14 residues. Deletions cut 5 bases from V and 0 bases from J, with 8 bases between. Looked up from germline, CDR1 is DFQATT and CDR2 is SNEGSKA (reference sequence). CDR3 amino acids: CSAAGSSYNSPLHF. The CDR3 DNA is TGCAGTGCTGCCGGGAGCTCCTATAATTCACCCCTCCACTTT.

The table lists this clonotype with many counts. This chain connects TRBV12-3 or TRBV12-4 to TRBJ2-5, with TRBD2 identical over 7 bases. V dropped 6 bases and J dropped 9; count of bases not matched to a gene: 16. CDR3 size: 15 residues. CDR3 nucleotide sequence: TGTGCCAGCAGCCGAGGGACTACGGGAGGTCTTTCCCAGTACTTC. This encodes CASSRGTTGGLSQYF.

This clonotype has a handful of counts. V usage is TRBV14 and J usage is TRBJ1-4, with D maybe TRBD1 (5 bases). CDR1 and CDR2 (germline): SGHDN, FVKESK. The CDR3 covers 13 residues. The V end was cut by 0 bases, the J end by 13 bases, with 12 bases between. This chain's CDR3 is CASSQDLRGGLFF. As DNA, the CDR3 is TGTGCCAGCAGCCAAGATTTAAGGGGTGGACTGTTTTTT.

This clonotype came up a few times. The chain has TRBV2 and TRBJ2-5; the D is unclear. Per germline, CDR1 SNHLY and CDR2 FYNNEI. The CDR3 runs to 12 residues. Trimming shortened V by 5 bases and J by 5 bases, and 9 bases separated the two germline ends. The CDR3: CASSRTIETQYF. CDR3 coding DNA: TGTGCCAGCAGTAGAACGATTGAGACCCAGTACTTC.

This clonotype turned up a few times. J is TRBJ2-3 and V is TRBV6-6; 7 bases are a match to TRBD1. Germline CDR1 is MNHNY and CDR2 is SVGAGI (reference sequence). The trim removed 6 bases at V and 2 bases at J, leaving 8 bases unmatched. The CDR3 totals 15 residues. The CDR3 sequence is CASRFTGAYTDTQYF. CDR3 nucleotide sequence: TGTGCCAGCAGATTCACAGGGGCATACACAGATACGCAGTATTTT.

The chain has TRBV6-2 or TRBV6-3 and TRBJ2-3; TRBD2 matches 7 bases. The CDR3 is 16 residues long. The V segment lost 2 bases and the J segment 0 bases; nucleotides outside the gene matches: 5. Germline lookup yields CDR1 MNHEY and CDR2 SVGEGT. The CDR3 DNA sequence: TGTGCCAGCAGTTACCAGTCGCGGGGGAGCACAGATACGCAGTATTTT. It is translated as CASSYQSRGSTDTQYF.

This clonotype was observed a handful of times. The chain combines TRBV20-1 with TRBJ2-7; 7 nucleotides agree with TRBD1. Germline CDR1 DFQATT, CDR2 SNEGSKA (reference sequence). The CDR3 spans 12 residues. Unmatched junction bases numbered 5, after V lost 3 bases and J lost 6 bases. The CDR3 here is CSARGAGGEQYV. The CDR3 DNA follows: TGCAGTGCTAGGGGGGCAGGGGGCGAGCAGTACGTC.

This clonotype was observed many times. The rearrangement links TRBV6-2 or TRBV6-3 to TRBJ2-1; TRBD1 matches 7 bases. V dropped 6 bases and J dropped 8; count of bases not matched to a gene: 7. The CDR3 is made up of 13 amino acids. Germline loops: CDR1 MNHEY, CDR2 SVGEGT. The CDR3 sequence: CASSRQGIYEQFF. The CDR3 DNA is TGTGCCAGCAGCCGACAGGGTATCTATGAGCAGTTCTTC.

This clonotype has only a few counts. This chain links TRBV5-1 with TRBJ2-3; D is perhaps TRBD1 or TRBD2 (6 bases each). Germline CDR1 SGHRS, CDR2 YFSETQ. The V end lost 5 bases, the J end lost 0 bases, and 16 bases lay between the germline ends. This CDR3 has 16 residues. The CDR3 bases are TGCGCCAGCAGATCGTACAGGGACTCTAGCACAGATACGCAGTATTTT. As protein: CASRSYRDSSTDTQYF.

This clonotype was recorded a few times. The rearrangement uses TRBV6-6 and TRBJ2-5; D not resolved. V dropped 2 bases and J dropped 5 bases, with 9 bases sitting between them. Germline V lookup: CDR1 MNHNY, CDR2 SVGAGI (reference sequence). The CDR3 extends over 13 amino acids. The DNA of the CDR3 is TGTGCCAGCAGTTACCAGTTCGGGGAGACCCAGTACTTC. It specifies CASSYQFGETQYF.

V usage is TRBV30 and J usage is TRBJ2-1, with D perhaps TRBD1 (7 bases). The ends were cut back, 2 bases at V and 5 bases at J, with 16 bases in the middle. Germline assignment: CDR1 GTSNPN and CDR2 SVGIG (reference sequence). This CDR3 is 15 amino acids long. The CDR3: CAWSSWQGGHNEQFF. DNA for the CDR3: TGTGCCTGGAGTTCCTGGCAGGGGGGACACAATGAGCAGTTCTTC. Together with reference TRBV30 and TRBJ2-1, the CDR3 gives the full variable domain: SQTIHQWPATLVQPVGSPLSLECTVEGTSNPNLYWYRQAAGRGLQLLFYSVGIGQISSEVPQNLSASRPQDRQFILSSKKLLLSDSGFYLCAWSSWQGGHNEQFFGPGTRLTVL.

The V gene is TRBV5-6, the J gene TRBJ2-3, with D unresolved. V was pared by 1 base and J by 2 bases, with 8 bases between. The CDR3 loop spans 14 amino acids. The germline gives CDR1 SGHDT, CDR2 YYEEEE. In DNA, the CDR3 is TGTGCCAGCAGCTTGCCTCCCCACACAGATACGCAGTATTTT. Its translation: CASSLPPHTDTQYF.

This chain joins TRBV4-2 and TRBJ1-3; D is uncertain. The germline V and J ends were trimmed by 1 base and 5 bases, with 0 bases remaining between them. Germline assignment: CDR1 LGHNA and CDR2 YNFKEQ. The CDR3 contains 11 residues. The DNA for the CDR3 is TGTGCCAGCAGCCAAGGAAACACCATATATTTT. The encoded protein is CASSQGNTIYF.

A few counts support this clonotype. V gene TRBV2 combines with J gene TRBJ2-5; a possible D gene is TRBD1 (5 bases). Deletions cut 10 bases from V and 0 bases from J, with 9 bases between. The germline gives CDR1 SNHLY, CDR2 FYNNEI. The CDR3 is made up of 12 amino acids. Written as DNA, the CDR3 is TGTGCCACCAGACAGTACCAAGAGACCCAGTACTTC. This translates into CATRQYQETQYF. Variable domain in full (rest from reference TRBV2 and TRBJ2-5): EPEVTQTPSHQVTQMGQEVILRCVPISNHLYFYWYRQILGQKVEFLVSFYNNEISEKSEIFDDQFSVERPDGSNFTLKIRSTKLEDSAMYFCATRQYQETQYFGPGTRLLVL.

The chain is built from TRBV7-2 and TRBJ2-3; D call uncertain. V lost 5 bases and J lost 8, with 11 bases in between. Germline CDR1 reads SGHTA; CDR2 reads FQGNSA. This CDR3 has 12 amino acids. The CDR3 DNA reads as TGTGCCAGCAGCGACCATCTTTCTACGCAGTATTTT. Translating it yields CASSDHLSTQYF.

Only a few counts were recorded for this clonotype. The rearrangement uses TRBV7-9 and TRBJ2-5; the D is unclear. Germline CDR1 reads SEHNR; CDR2 reads FQNEAQ (reference sequence). Trimming cost V 4 bases and J 7 bases, with 13 bases left between them. The CDR3 is made up of 13 amino acids. The CDR3 DNA is TGTGCCAGCAGCTCATCACTGATCGGGACCCAGTACTTC. This codes for CASSSSLIGTQYF.

The sample holds many counts of this clonotype. This chain uses TRBV29-1 with TRBJ2-3; 7 nucleotides line up with TRBD2. The CDR3 totals 14 residues. Looked up from germline, CDR1 is SQVTM and CDR2 is ANQGSEA. J was trimmed by 2 bases and V by 3 bases; bases with no gene match: 5. This CDR3 is CSVDLAVNTDTQYF. The CDR3 nucleotides are TGCAGCGTTGACCTAGCGGTTAACACAGATACGCAGTATTTT.

This clonotype was detected only a few times. The CDR3 reads CASSDVTGFGYTF. The CDR3 DNA sequence: TGTGCCAGTAGTGACGTTACCGGGTTTGGCTACACCTTC. The chain is built from TRBV19 and TRBJ1-2, with D unclear. The CDR3 has 13 residues. The germline CDR1 and CDR2 sequences are LNHDA and SQIVND (reference sequence). Trimming left V 5 bases short and J 7 bases short, with 14 bases between.

The chain is built from TRBV1 and TRBJ2-1; no check of the table's D call, TRBD2, against the DNA was made. TRBV1 is tagged as a pseudogene. The CDR3 runs to 17 residues. CDR3: CTSSPPTSGPLRTKQFF. CDR3 sequence (DNA): TGCACCAGCAGCCCTCCTACATCGGGCCCACTAAGAACTAAGCAGTTCTTC.

The J gene is TRBJ2-1, the V gene TRBV7-2; TRBD2 aligns across 7 bases. The CDR3 spans 15 residues. The V segment lost 2 bases and the J segment 0 bases; nucleotides outside the gene matches: 1. The V gene's germline CDR1 is SGHTA and CDR2 FQGNSA. CDR3 DNA sequence: TGTGCCAGCAGCTTAACGGGGGGCTCCTACAATGAGCAGTTCTTC. This codes for CASSLTGGSYNEQFF.

The rearrangement joins TRBV2 to TRBJ1-2; the D is unclear. CDR1 is SNHLY and CDR2 is FYNNEI in the germline V gene. V was clipped by 2 bases and J by 6 bases, with 10 bases between them. This CDR3 has 13 residues. CDR3 sequence: CASSERLLDGYTF. The CDR3 coding sequence is TGTGCCAGCAGTGAAAGGTTGCTTGATGGCTACACCTTC.